This T cell receptor (beta chain) derives from a study of spatial heterogeneity in lung cancer. Remarks on this clonotype: The antigen is unknown.

Germline CDR1 reads SEHNR; CDR2 reads FQNEAQ (reference sequence). The ends were cut back, 4 bases at V and 4 bases at J, with 14 bases in the middle. The CDR3 has 15 residues. The time point denotes: sample taken at primary tumor resection. The study's findings and limits: The estimate shows that only about 6.6% of tumor T cells were covered for alpha and roughly 14% for beta chains. Expanded alpha and beta TCR counts within tumors tracked tumor mutation counts.

Each CDR3 protein gets one entry after TCRdb re-called the 5' RACE reads with MiXCR. The data hold 8,500 to 10,000 distinct CDR3 sequences, with just under 3% observed a single time. Source: lung tumor tissue, taken at surgery. The sequence was collected from a male donor with early-stage non-small cell lung cancer. The rearrangement uses TRBV7-9 and TRBJ1-5; D gene ambiguous. DNA of the CDR3: TGTGCCAGCAGCTCCCCAGACCAGCCTAATCAGCCCCAGCATTTT. Its protein product is CASSSPDQPNQPQHF. The full variable domain, with the rest looked up from reference TRBV7-9 and TRBJ1-5, is DTGVSQNPRHKITKRGQNVTFRCDPISEHNRLYWYRQTLGQGPEFLTYFQNEAQLEKSRLLSDRFSAERPKGSFSTLEIQRTEQGDSAMYLCASSSPDQPNQPQHFGDGTRLSIL.